This T cell receptor beta chain was observed in a study of blood T cell repertoires in COVID-19. Turning to the study itself: The United States, Italy and Spain were the sources of the acute and convalescent COVID-19 samples. PBMCs, B-cell-depleted T cells, or T cells were the source of the cDNA or gDNA that made up the material.

CDR1 is SGHNT and CDR2 is YYREEE in the germline V gene (reference sequence). The CDR3 totals 14 residues. Trimming pared 0 bases from V and 0 bases from J, leaving 7 bases between. Original analysis: Scientists estimated how many nucleated cells there were by amplifying reference gene primers. Repertoires were generated with immunoSEQ multiplex PCR, while TCRdb's copy carries only in-frame clones and drops some. The V and J calls and clone size were taken over from that table, and D and trimming were inferred from the DNA. The data hold some 320,000 clones, with around 88% observed a single time. V is TRBV5-4 and J is TRBJ2-7; D is unresolved. This clonotype was obtained from a woman in her thirties who had recovered from COVID-19. The sequencing sample was made of peripheral blood. Written as DNA, the CDR3 is TGTGCCAGCAGCTTGGAGCAGGCCTCCTACGAGCAGTACTTC. This translates into CASSLEQASYEQYF.